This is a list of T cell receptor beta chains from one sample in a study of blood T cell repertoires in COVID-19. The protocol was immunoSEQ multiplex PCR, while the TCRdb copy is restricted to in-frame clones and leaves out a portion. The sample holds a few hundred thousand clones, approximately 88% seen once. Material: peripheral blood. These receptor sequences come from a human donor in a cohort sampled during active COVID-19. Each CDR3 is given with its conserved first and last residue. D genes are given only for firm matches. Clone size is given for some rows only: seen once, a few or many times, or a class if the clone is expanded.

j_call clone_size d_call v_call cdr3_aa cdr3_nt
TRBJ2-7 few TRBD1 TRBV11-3 CASSPGQGYEQYF TGTGCCAGCAGCCCCGGACAGGGCTACGAGCAGTACTTC
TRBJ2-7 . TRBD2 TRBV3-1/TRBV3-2 CASTRGASYEQYF TGTGCCAGCACGCGGGGGGCCAGCTACGAGCAGTACTTC
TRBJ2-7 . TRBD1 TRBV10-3 CAISRDRVNEQYF TGTGCCATCAGCCGGGACAGGGTCAACGAGCAGTACTTC
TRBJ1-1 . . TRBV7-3 CASSLRGYTEAFF TGTGCCAGCAGCTTGAGGGGGTACACTGAAGCTTTCTTT
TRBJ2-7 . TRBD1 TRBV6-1 CASSETDRGEQYF TGTGCCAGCAGTGAAACAGACAGGGGAGAGCAGTACTTC
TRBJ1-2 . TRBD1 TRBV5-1 CASTLTITGVYGYTF TGCGCCAGCACACTTACCATAACAGGGGTCTATGGCTACACCTTC
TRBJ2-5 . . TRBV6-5 CASSRDSLTRETQYF TGTGCCAGCAGTCGGGACTCCCTAACCAGGGAGACCCAGTACTTC
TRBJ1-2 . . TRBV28 CASSFTAVRGRGYTF TGTGCCAGCAGTTTTACAGCCGTCCGGGGGAGAGGCTACACCTTC
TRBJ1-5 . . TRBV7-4 CASRFVTAGISNQPQHF TGTGCCAGCCGCTTCGTCACGGCGGGGATTAGCAATCAGCCCCAGCATTTT
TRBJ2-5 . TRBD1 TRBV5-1 CASSRRTGQETQYF TGCGCCAGCAGCAGAAGGACAGGGCAAGAGACCCAGTACTTC
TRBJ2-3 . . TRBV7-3 CASSSRGRTDTQYF TGTGCCAGCAGCTCGCGGGGACGTACAGATACGCAGTATTTT
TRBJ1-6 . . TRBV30 CAWSEERGSPLHF TGTGCCTGGAGTGAGGAGCGGGGTTCACCCCTCCACTTT
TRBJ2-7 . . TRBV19 CASSIQPGVGYEQYF TGTGCCAGTAGTATACAGCCGGGGGTCGGTTACGAGCAGTACTTC
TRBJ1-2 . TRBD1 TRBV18 CASSPPEGANYGYTF TGTGCCAGCTCACCACCGGAGGGGGCGAACTATGGCTACACCTTC
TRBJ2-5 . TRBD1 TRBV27 CASSYRGETQYF TGTGCCAGCAGCTACAGGGGAGAGACCCAGTACTTC